These T cell receptor beta chains were read from a single sample in a study of T cell changes during pregnancy in multiple sclerosis. Only in-frame clones appear in the TCRdb table, and some are missing; sequencing was by immunoSEQ multiplex PCR. The sample lists roughly 99,000 clones, approximately 90% seen once, with 0.78% in the top ten. Material: peripheral blood, obtained in the third trimester of pregnancy. The source of these receptors is a female donor in good health, enrolled as a control in a pregnancy study. Both conserved end residues are part of each CDR3. D genes are given only for firm matches. Size is stated for part of the rows, as once, few or many counts, or as a class when the clone is expanded.

J gene | clone size | V gene | D gene | CDR3 protein | CDR3 DNA
TRBJ2-1 | - | TRBV7-2 | - | CASSPSGARGLSNEQFF | TGTGCCAGCAGCCCAAGTGGGGCGCGGGGGCTGTCCAATGAGCAGTTCTTC
TRBJ2-5 | - | TRBV7-9 | TRBD1 | CASSLVTGGIETQYF | TGTGCCAGCAGCTTAGTCACAGGGGGCATAGAGACCCAGTACTTC
TRBJ2-7 | - | TRBV19 | TRBD1 | CASSMGDDRDPEQYF | TGTGCCAGTAGTATGGGTGACGACAGGGACCCCGAGCAGTACTTC
TRBJ1-2 | - | TRBV5-6 | TRBD1 | CASSFTGTGGYGYTF | TGTGCCAGCAGCTTCACCGGGACAGGGGGCTATGGCTACACCTTC
TRBJ1-2 | - | TRBV4-2 | TRBD1 | CASSRTGDGYTF | TGTGCCAGCAGCCGAACAGGGGATGGCTACACCTTC
TRBJ1-1 | once | TRBV7-2 | - | CASSFSDTEAFF | TGTGCCAGCAGCTTTTCGGACACTGAAGCTTTCTTT
TRBJ2-4 | - | TRBV7-8 | - | CASSPWGRGGANIQYF | TGTGCCAGCAGCCCTTGGGGTAGGGGCGGCGCGAACATTCAGTACTTC
TRBJ1-5 | - | TRBV2 | TRBD1 | CASSEATGRNQPQHF | TGTGCCAGCAGTGAAGCGACAGGGCGCAATCAGCCCCAGCATTTT
TRBJ1-4 | once | TRBV2 | - | CASSEGGSGGEKLFF | TGTGCCAGCAGTGAAGGGGGCTCCGGGGGTGAAAAACTGTTTTTT
TRBJ2-3 | once | TRBV5-4 | - | CASSLKSGSTDTQYF | TGTGCCAGCAGCTTGAAAAGCGGGAGCACAGATACGCAGTATTTT
TRBJ1-5 | once | TRBV4-3 | - | CASSQEPSSNQPQHF | TGCGCCAGCAGCCAAGAGCCGAGCAGCAATCAGCCCCAGCATTTT
TRBJ1-1 | - | TRBV18 | - | CASSQGAETEAFF | TGTGCCAGCTCACAGGGAGCAGAGACTGAAGCTTTCTTT
TRBJ1-3 | - | TRBV5-4 | TRBD1 | CASSRGQGAGNTIYF | TGTGCCAGCAGCCGCGGGCAGGGGGCTGGAAACACCATATATTTT
TRBJ2-1 | - | TRBV27 | TRBD2 | CASSLSYSGSRNEQFF | TGTGCCAGCAGTTTATCGTATAGCGGGTCCCGGAATGAGCAGTTCTTC
TRBJ2-7 | - | TRBV11-2 | - | CASSLEPGRTYEQYF | TGTGCCAGCAGCTTAGAACCAGGGCGAACCTACGAGCAGTACTTC
TRBJ1-1 | once | TRBV7-2 | - | CASRLRGKTEAFF | TGTGCCAGCAGACTCAGGGGTAAAACTGAAGCTTTCTTT
TRBJ2-1 | - | TRBV5-6 | - | CASLGGTDFYNEQFF | TGTGCCAGCTTAGGGGGGACAGACTTTTACAATGAGCAGTTCTTC
TRBJ2-5 | - | TRBV5-1 | TRBD1 | CASSGAGGAKTQYF | TGCGCCAGCAGCGGGGCAGGGGGCGCCAAGACCCAGTACTTC
TRBJ2-1 | once | TRBV2 | TRBD2 | CASSNSRTSKFF | TGTGCCAGCTCCAATTCTAGGACTAGCAAGTTCTTC
TRBJ1-5 | - | TRBV7-6 | - | CASSLAGDQPQHF | TGTGCCAGCAGCTTAGCAGGAGATCAGCCCCAGCATTTT
TRBJ1-5 | once | TRBV6-5 | - | CASSPSSNQPQHF | TGTGCCAGCAGTCCCTCCAGCAATCAGCCCCAGCATTTT
TRBJ1-4 | - | TRBV7-2 | - | CASSLVGATNEKLFF | TGTGCCAGCAGCTTAGTAGGGGCAACTAATGAAAAACTGTTTTTT
TRBJ1-2 | - | TRBV6-5 | - | CASSLEVQGRGYTF | TGTGCCAGCAGTCTAGAGGTGCAGGGAAGAGGCTACACCTTC
TRBJ1-2 | - | TRBV15 | - | CATSRDLQTGNYGYTF | TGTGCCACCAGCAGAGACCTCCAAACAGGAAACTATGGCTACACCTTC
TRBJ1-1 | - | TRBV7-2 | TRBD1 | CASSSQGAVNTEAFF | TGTGCCAGCAGCTCACAGGGGGCAGTGAACACTGAAGCTTTCTTT
TRBJ1-3 | - | TRBV19 | - | CAVLSGNTIYF | TGTGCCGTCCTCTCTGGAAACACCATATATTTT
TRBJ1-6 | - | TRBV9 | - | CASSVAAGRKESPLHF | TGTGCCAGCAGCGTAGCGGCAGGGAGGAAGGAGTCACCCCTCCACTTT
TRBJ1-1 | once | TRBV13 | - | CASSRGGSNTEAFF | TGTGCCAGCAGCAGGGGGGGGTCGAACACTGAAGCTTTCTTT
TRBJ2-7 | - | TRBV5-1 | TRBD2 | CASSLRAGAFEEQYF | TGCGCCAGCAGCTTGCGAGCGGGGGCTTTCGAAGAGCAGTACTTC
TRBJ1-2 | - | TRBV7-2 | - | CASSLVTQTQLDGYTF | TGTGCCAGCAGCTTAGTTACTCAGACACAACTAGATGGCTACACCTTC
TRBJ2-3 | - | TRBV4-3 | - | CASSQSVEPDTQYF | TGCGCCAGCAGCCAGAGTGTTGAGCCAGATACGCAGTATTTT
TRBJ1-5 | - | TRBV30 | - | CAWRGPGGNQPQHF | TGTGCCTGGAGAGGGCCGGGGGGGAATCAGCCCCAGCATTTT
TRBJ2-5 | - | TRBV10-3 | TRBD2 | CAIRIGGAQETQYF | TGTGCCATCAGAATCGGGGGGGCCCAAGAGACCCAGTACTTC
TRBJ1-5 | - | TRBV4-1 | - | CASSLGGVSNQPQHF | TGCGCCAGCAGCCTCGGAGGGGTAAGCAATCAGCCCCAGCATTTT
TRBJ1-2 | few | TRBV7-2 | - | CASSLEGVPNYGYTF | TGTGCCAGCAGCTTGGAAGGGGTTCCTAACTATGGCTACACCTTC
TRBJ2-7 | - | TRBV7-6 | TRBD1 | CASSGPGTGREQYF | TGTGCCAGCAGCGGACCCGGGACAGGGCGAGAGCAGTACTTC
TRBJ1-1 | - | TRBV7-2 | TRBD1 | CASSPDRGRTEAFF | TGTGCCAGCAGCCCGGACAGGGGGCGGACTGAAGCTTTCTTT
TRBJ2-3 | - | TRBV5-6 | TRBD2 | CASSTILPGLAAQGAQYF | TGTGCCAGCAGCACGATCCTCCCGGGACTAGCCGCCCAGGGGGCGCAGTATTTT
TRBJ2-7 | - | TRBV11-2 | TRBD2 | CASSIGTSEQYF | TGTGCCAGCAGCATAGGGACTAGCGAGCAGTACTTC
TRBJ1-2 | - | TRBV5-1 | - | CASSSRGGINGYTF | TGCGCCAGCAGCTCCCGAGGGGGAATTAATGGCTACACCTTC
TRBJ1-1 | - | TRBV5-6 | - | CASSWAQGATEAFF | TGTGCCAGCAGCTGGGCACAGGGAGCGACTGAAGCTTTCTTT
TRBJ2-7 | - | TRBV29-1 | TRBD2 | CSVGGLAGGDIYEQYF | TGCAGCGTGGGGGGACTAGCGGGGGGTGACATCTACGAGCAGTACTTC
TRBJ1-1 | - | TRBV4-1 | - | CASSQTTGTEAFF | TGCGCCAGCAGCCAAACAACCGGGACTGAAGCTTTCTTT
TRBJ1-3 | - | TRBV11-2 | - | CASSRSQSSSGNTIYF | TGTGCCAGCAGCCGCTCGCAGTCCAGCTCTGGAAACACCATATATTTT
TRBJ1-2 | - | TRBV6-5 | - | CASSFTFPGPDGYTF | TGTGCCAGCAGTTTCACCTTTCCAGGGCCCGATGGCTACACCTTC
TRBJ1-3 | few | TRBV11-2 | TRBD1 | CASSPRQGAGNTIYF | TGTGCCAGCAGCCCCCGACAGGGGGCTGGAAACACCATATATTTT
TRBJ2-5 | - | TRBV12-5 | - | CASGFQSPTGETQYF | TGTGCTAGTGGTTTCCAAAGTCCGACAGGCGAGACCCAGTACTTC
TRBJ2-3 | - | TRBV18 | - | CASSPRRRADTQYF | TGTGCCAGCTCACCACGCAGGCGAGCAGATACGCAGTATTTT
TRBJ2-2 | - | TRBV7-2 | - | CASSLGNRVNTGELFF | TGTGCCAGCAGCTTAGGAAACAGGGTGAACACCGGGGAGCTGTTTTTT
TRBJ1-1 | - | TRBV7-6 | - | CASSLVGGSNTEAFF | TGTGCCAGCAGCTTGGTTGGGGGGAGTAATACTGAAGCTTTCTTT
TRBJ2-5 | - | TRBV5-5 | - | CASSSPYQETQYF | TGTGCCAGCAGCTCTCCTTACCAAGAGACCCAGTACTTC
TRBJ2-7 | - | TRBV10-3 | - | CAISQTRGPYEQYF | TGTGCCATCAGTCAGACCAGGGGTCCCTACGAGCAGTACTTC